The 9 T cell receptor beta chains given below trace back to one sample, sequenced in a study of shared T cell receptors in the human thymus. Sequenced by immunoSEQ multiplex PCR; TCRdb stores in-frame clones only, minus some. Found here are roughly 710,000 clones, 80% to 90% of them singletons; the top ten hold more than 0.01%. The sample was also linked to a second study, of human thymus T cells.

Sequences were obtained from thymocytes. All receptors derive from a girl less than two years old with a congenital heart defect.

The J gene is TRBJ1-2, the V gene TRBV2; D uncertain. This CDR3 is 12 amino acids long. Deletions cut 8 bases from V and 5 bases from J, with 12 bases between. Germline CDR1 is SNHLY and CDR2 is FYNNEI. CDR3 sequence reads: CASSVNKYGYTF. Written as DNA, the CDR3 is TGTGCCAGCTCCGTAAACAAGTATGGCTACACCTTC.

The rearrangement uses TRBV9 and TRBJ2-5, with 14 bases lining up with TRBD2. In germline, CDR1 is SGDLS, CDR2 YYNGEE. The CDR3 loop spans 21 amino acids. V lost 0 bases and J lost 5; bases outside the gene matches: 18. The CDR3 DNA reads as TGTGCCAGCAGCGTAGAGCCCAACATGACTAGCGGGGGGGTGCGAGGTGAGACCCAGTACTTC. This translates into CASSVEPNMTSGGVRGETQYF.

The chain carries TRBV2 and TRBJ1-4, with a possible D match to TRBD1 (5 bases). This CDR3 comprises 15 residues. The V gene's germline CDR1 is SNHLY and CDR2 FYNNEI. The ends were cut back, 1 base at V and 3 bases at J, with 9 bases in the middle. This CDR3 is CASSEGGGANEKLFF. The CDR3, as DNA: TGTGCCAGCAGTGAAGGCGGGGGGGCTAATGAAAAACTGTTTTTT.

The chain combines TRBV7-2 with TRBJ2-5; 7 bases map to TRBD2. The J segment lost 2 bases and the V segment lost 1 base, leaving 13 bases of the junction unmatched. The CDR3 spans 18 residues. From germline, CDR1 is SGHTA and CDR2 FQGNSA. Here the CDR3 reads CASSLERTSLLFQETQYF. CDR3 coding DNA: TGTGCCAGCAGCTTAGAGCGGACTAGTCTCCTCTTTCAAGAGACCCAGTACTTC.

The V and J genes are TRBV10-3 and TRBJ2-1; 9 nucleotides agree with TRBD2. Trimming took 7 bases from V and 9 from J; bases not matched to a gene: 16. The CDR3 totals 16 residues. CDR1 and CDR2 (germline): ENHRY, SYGVKD. CDR3 residues: CAIKDAGGFTLGEQFF. CDR3 in DNA: TGTGCCATCAAGGACGCGGGGGGGTTTACTCTCGGTGAGCAGTTCTTC.

As regards this clone: The same CDR3 can be traced to other DNA sequences in this sample. The rearrangement uses TRBV19 and TRBJ2-5, with D unclear. The CDR3 is 13 amino acids. Germline loops: CDR1 LNHDA, CDR2 SQIVND (reference sequence). The V and J ends lost 3 bases and 3 bases respectively, with 8 bases between them. CDR3 DNA sequence: TGTGCCAGTAGTATTTATCGAGAAGAGACCCAGTACTTC. The encoded protein is CASSIYREETQYF.

The V call is TRBV7-9, the J call TRBJ2-5, with D perhaps TRBD2 (7 bases). The CDR3 is made up of 17 amino acids. Per the germline V gene, CDR1 is SEHNR and CDR2 is FQNEAQ (reference sequence). Deletions cut 4 bases from V and 5 bases from J, with 23 bases between. The CDR3 bases are TGTGCCAGCAGCTCCCGGGAGGACAGCCTGGGGCAGGAGACCCAGTACTTC. Its protein product is CASSSREDSLGQETQYF.

The gene calls are TRBV5-1 and TRBJ2-5; TRBD1 aligns across 10 bases. This CDR3 spans 15 amino acids. With 3 bases clipped from V and 1 base from J, the junction kept 3 bases outside the gene matches. CDR1 is SGHRS and CDR2 is YFSETQ in the germline V gene. The CDR3 nucleotides are TGCGCCAGCAGCTGGGGGACAGGGGTCCAAGAGACCCAGTACTTC. Amino acid sequence: CASSWGTGVQETQYF.

V gene TRBV27 combines with J gene TRBJ1-1, with 8 bases fitting TRBD1. The CDR3 totals 16 residues. The germline CDR1 and CDR2 sequences are MNHEY and SMNVEV (reference sequence). Germline trimming cut 4 bases from V and 1 base from J; bases unmatched to any gene: 8. CDR3 residues: CASSSQGAGRNTEAFF. The CDR3 bases are TGTGCCAGCAGTTCCCAGGGGGCGGGGAGGAACACTGAAGCTTTCTTT.